A selection of T cell receptor beta chains follows, all from one sample in a study of blood T cell repertoires in COVID-19. The assay was immunoSEQ multiplex PCR, and TCRdb's table has in-frame clones only and misses some. The sample includes 200,000 to 300,000 clones, less than 90% of them seen just once. The sequenced sample consisted of peripheral blood. The receptors originated from a young man with active or convalescent COVID-19. The CDR3 runs from the conserved cysteine through the conserved F or W. D genes are given only for firm matches. Size is stated for part of the rows, as once, few or many counts, or as a class when the clone is expanded.

cdr3_nt: TGTGCCAGCAGTGGGTTAATAGCGGGGGGGCGGAATGAGCAGTTCTTC
cdr3_aa: CASSGLIAGGRNEQFF
d_call: TRBD2
v_call: TRBV2
j_call: TRBJ2-1
clone_size: NA

cdr3_nt: TGTGCCAGCAGCTCGGACAGGGGCCCCTACGAGCAGTACTTC
cdr3_aa: CASSSDRGPYEQYF
d_call: TRBD1
v_call: TRBV11-2
j_call: TRBJ2-7
clone_size: NA

cdr3_nt: TGTGCCAGCAGCTTAGTTGTAAGCCGGGACAGCGGCTACGAGCAGTACTTC
cdr3_aa: CASSLVVSRDSGYEQYF
d_call: TRBD1
v_call: TRBV7-9
j_call: TRBJ2-7
clone_size: NA

cdr3_nt: TGTGCCACCAGCAGAGATACGGGAAAACTGTTTTTT
cdr3_aa: CATSRDTGKLFF
d_call: NA
v_call: TRBV15
j_call: TRBJ1-4
clone_size: NA

cdr3_nt: TGTGCCAGCAGCAATCAACTCGGTACGCAGTATTTT
cdr3_aa: CASSNQLGTQYF
d_call: NA
v_call: TRBV11-3
j_call: TRBJ2-3
clone_size: NA

cdr3_nt: TGTGCCAGCAGCTCGACCGGACTGCACTCTGGAAACACCATATATTTT
cdr3_aa: CASSSTGLHSGNTIYF
d_call: NA
v_call: TRBV5-4
j_call: TRBJ1-3
clone_size: NA

cdr3_nt: TGTGCCAGCAGCGACGACGGGACAGGCAAGAGCACAGATACGCAGTATTTT
cdr3_aa: CASSDDGTGKSTDTQYF
d_call: TRBD1
v_call: TRBV9
j_call: TRBJ2-3
clone_size: NA

cdr3_nt: TGCGCCAGCAGCCATTTCGATTCTGGCCAGTTCTTC
cdr3_aa: CASSHFDSGQFF
d_call: NA
v_call: TRBV4-1
j_call: TRBJ2-1
clone_size: NA

cdr3_nt: TGCGCCAGCAGCCAAATACAACGACAGGCTGATGAAAAACTGTTTTTT
cdr3_aa: CASSQIQRQADEKLFF
d_call: NA
v_call: TRBV4-1
j_call: TRBJ1-4
clone_size: NA

cdr3_nt: TGCGCCAGCAGCCAAGCGCCCTCCTCGCGGGGGGACACGCAGTATTTT
cdr3_aa: CASSQAPSSRGDTQYF
d_call: TRBD2
v_call: TRBV4-1
j_call: TRBJ2-3
clone_size: NA

cdr3_nt: TGTGCCAGCAGCCCCTGGACAGGGTCAGATCACAATGAGCAGTTCTTC
cdr3_aa: CASSPWTGSDHNEQFF
d_call: TRBD1
v_call: TRBV5-4
j_call: TRBJ2-1
clone_size: NA

cdr3_nt: TGCAGCGCCCGAAAGACAGGGGGCAACACTGAAGCTTTCTTT
cdr3_aa: CSARKTGGNTEAFF
d_call: TRBD1
v_call: TRBV29-1
j_call: TRBJ1-1
clone_size: NA

cdr3_nt: TGTGCCTGGAGTCGGGAAGGGACAGGATTTAAGCAGTACTTC
cdr3_aa: CAWSREGTGFKQYF
d_call: TRBD1
v_call: TRBV30
j_call: TRBJ2-7
clone_size: NA

cdr3_nt: TGCGCCAGCAGCTTGCAAGGTTCTGGAGACATTCAGTACTTC
cdr3_aa: CASSLQGSGDIQYF
d_call: NA
v_call: TRBV5-1
j_call: TRBJ2-4
clone_size: NA

cdr3_nt: TGCGCCAGCAGCCCAACCCCTACAGGGGGCTCGGGAAAACTGTTTTTT
cdr3_aa: CASSPTPTGGSGKLFF
d_call: TRBD1
v_call: TRBV4-1
j_call: TRBJ1-4
clone_size: few

cdr3_nt: TGTGCCAGCAGCTTGGACAGGGCTTCAGGAAACACCATATATTTT
cdr3_aa: CASSLDRASGNTIYF
d_call: TRBD1
v_call: TRBV11-2
j_call: TRBJ1-3
clone_size: NA

cdr3_nt: TGTGCCAGCGCAGGGGGCTATGGCTACACCTTC
cdr3_aa: CASAGGYGYTF
d_call: TRBD1
v_call: TRBV19
j_call: TRBJ1-2
clone_size: once

cdr3_nt: TGTGCCAGCAGCCGTAATGGAGAGATCTATGGCTACACCTTC
cdr3_aa: CASSRNGEIYGYTF
d_call: NA
v_call: TRBV6-1
j_call: TRBJ1-2
clone_size: NA

cdr3_nt: TGCGCCAGCAGCCAAGCCACGAGGGCCATGGGACTAGCATCCGAGCAGTACTTC
cdr3_aa: CASSQATRAMGLASEQYF
d_call: TRBD2
v_call: TRBV4-1
j_call: TRBJ2-7
clone_size: NA

cdr3_nt: TGTGCCAGCAGGACTAGCGGGGGGGCAGGAGATACGCAGTATTTT
cdr3_aa: CASRTSGGAGDTQYF
d_call: TRBD2
v_call: TRBV6-6
j_call: TRBJ2-3
clone_size: NA

cdr3_nt: TGTGCCAGCAGCGCTAGCGGCAGTAGGGAGACCGGGGAGCTGTTTTTT
cdr3_aa: CASSASGSRETGELFF
d_call: TRBD2
v_call: TRBV11-2
j_call: TRBJ2-2
clone_size: NA

cdr3_nt: TGTGCCACCAGTGACTTTCTGAAGGGGGTGCCCTACGAGCAGTACTTC
cdr3_aa: CATSDFLKGVPYEQYF
d_call: NA
v_call: TRBV24-1
j_call: TRBJ2-7
clone_size: NA

cdr3_nt: TGCGCCAGCAGCTCCCGGGACAGGGGAGACAACGAGCAGTACTTC
cdr3_aa: CASSSRDRGDNEQYF
d_call: TRBD1
v_call: TRBV5-1
j_call: TRBJ2-7
clone_size: NA

cdr3_nt: TGTGCCAGCAGCCATCGGCGGCAAAAGGGGGAGACCCAGTACTTC
cdr3_aa: CASSHRRQKGETQYF
d_call: NA
v_call: TRBV3-1/TRBV3-2
j_call: TRBJ2-5
clone_size: NA

cdr3_nt: TGTGCCAGCAGCCAAGATCCCAGGGCCAATAATTCACCCCTCCACTTT
cdr3_aa: CASSQDPRANNSPLHF
d_call: NA
v_call: TRBV4-2
j_call: TRBJ1-6
clone_size: NA

cdr3_nt: TGCGCCAGCAGCATCTCGGGGACAGCATCCGAGCAGTACTTC
cdr3_aa: CASSISGTASEQYF
d_call: TRBD1
v_call: TRBV5-1
j_call: TRBJ2-7
clone_size: NA

cdr3_nt: TGTGCCGTCAACCCACCGCGCGGGGCGTACAATGAGCAGTTCTTC
cdr3_aa: CAVNPPRGAYNEQFF
d_call: NA
v_call: TRBV7-8
j_call: TRBJ2-1
clone_size: NA

cdr3_nt: TGTGCCAGCAGCGGAACTAGCGGCCCCTATGACGAGCAGTACTTC
cdr3_aa: CASSGTSGPYDEQYF
d_call: TRBD2
v_call: TRBV7-2
j_call: TRBJ2-7
clone_size: NA

cdr3_nt: TGTGCCACGGGCCAGGGGTTCTACGAGCAGTACTTC
cdr3_aa: CATGQGFYEQYF
d_call: NA
v_call: TRBV7-9
j_call: TRBJ2-7
clone_size: NA

cdr3_nt: TGTGCCAGCAGTATCCGAAACCCATCCGGACGGACACAACTAGCTCGAGAGACCCAGTACTTC
cdr3_aa: CASSIRNPSGRTQLARETQYF
d_call: NA
v_call: TRBV27
j_call: TRBJ2-5
clone_size: NA

cdr3_nt: TGTGCCAGCAGTCACGGACTAGCGGGTATCTACGAGCAGTACTTC
cdr3_aa: CASSHGLAGIYEQYF
d_call: TRBD2
v_call: TRBV5-8
j_call: TRBJ2-7
clone_size: NA

cdr3_nt: TGTGCCTGGAGTCCCCCCCGGGACAGAATCTTCTATGGCTACACCTTC
cdr3_aa: CAWSPPRDRIFYGYTF
d_call: TRBD1
v_call: TRBV30
j_call: TRBJ1-2
clone_size: NA

cdr3_nt: TGTGCCAGCAGCAAAGCCCGGACAGTGGGGATCACTGAAGCTTTCTTT
cdr3_aa: CASSKARTVGITEAFF
d_call: NA
v_call: TRBV13
j_call: TRBJ1-1
clone_size: NA

cdr3_nt: TGCAGCGTTGCGGCTGGAAACACCATATATTTT
cdr3_aa: CSVAAGNTIYF
d_call: NA
v_call: TRBV29-1
j_call: TRBJ1-3
clone_size: NA

cdr3_nt: TGTGCCAGCAGTGCCTCAGGGCCCTCGGACACTGAAGCTTTCTTT
cdr3_aa: CASSASGPSDTEAFF
d_call: NA
v_call: TRBV27
j_call: TRBJ1-1
clone_size: NA

cdr3_nt: TGCGCCAGCAGCCCTACAGGCACAGATACGCAGTATTTT
cdr3_aa: CASSPTGTDTQYF
d_call: NA
v_call: TRBV5-1
j_call: TRBJ2-3
clone_size: NA

cdr3_nt: TGTGCCACCAGTGATTTGCAGAACAATGAGCAGTTCTTC
cdr3_aa: CATSDLQNNEQFF
d_call: NA
v_call: TRBV24-1
j_call: TRBJ2-1
clone_size: NA

cdr3_nt: TGTGCCAGCAATAGACAGGGGGCGGGTGGAGAGACCCAGTACTTC
cdr3_aa: CASNRQGAGGETQYF
d_call: TRBD1
v_call: TRBV2
j_call: TRBJ2-5
clone_size: few

cdr3_nt: TGTGCCAGCAGCTGGAACCGGGACAGCCTCCCCACCGGGGAGCTGTTTTTT
cdr3_aa: CASSWNRDSLPTGELFF
d_call: TRBD1
v_call: TRBV7-2
j_call: TRBJ2-2
clone_size: once

cdr3_nt: TGCGCCAGCAGCATTACGACTAGCGGGGGGGCAGGGACCCAGTACTTC
cdr3_aa: CASSITTSGGAGTQYF
d_call: TRBD2
v_call: TRBV5-1
j_call: TRBJ2-5
clone_size: NA

cdr3_nt: TGTGCCAGCAGTTACTCGTTTTCCCGGGTCACTGAAGCTTTCTTT
cdr3_aa: CASSYSFSRVTEAFF
d_call: NA
v_call: TRBV6-5
j_call: TRBJ1-1
clone_size: NA

cdr3_nt: TGTGCCAGCAGCACCCGCGGGACGGTGGACTCCGGGGCCAACGTCCTGACTTTC
cdr3_aa: CASSTRGTVDSGANVLTF
d_call: NA
v_call: TRBV3-1/TRBV3-2
j_call: TRBJ2-6
clone_size: NA

cdr3_nt: TGTGCCAGTAGCCTGTCAGCGGGGTCCGGGGAGCTGTTTTTT
cdr3_aa: CASSLSAGSGELFF
d_call: TRBD2
v_call: TRBV19
j_call: TRBJ2-2
clone_size: NA

cdr3_nt: TGTGCCATCAGTGAGAACCCGGGGGGTCACCTCAATGAGCAGTTCTTC
cdr3_aa: CAISENPGGHLNEQFF
d_call: TRBD2
v_call: TRBV10-3
j_call: TRBJ2-1
clone_size: NA

cdr3_nt: TGTGCCAGCAGCTTGGGGGACTTTTTGAAGTTCTTC
cdr3_aa: CASSLGDFLKFF
d_call: NA
v_call: TRBV7-2
j_call: TRBJ2-1
clone_size: NA

cdr3_nt: TGCGCCAGCAGTGAGTCGGCGCCAGGGGTGGACGTGAATGAGCAGTTCTTC
cdr3_aa: CASSESAPGVDVNEQFF
d_call: NA
v_call: TRBV10-1
j_call: TRBJ2-1
clone_size: NA

cdr3_nt: TGTGCCAGCAGCTTAGCCCGGGACAGGGGGCACCACGAGCAGTACTTC
cdr3_aa: CASSLARDRGHHEQYF
d_call: TRBD1
v_call: TRBV11-2
j_call: TRBJ2-7
clone_size: few

cdr3_nt: TGTGCCAGCTCACCTGGACAGGGGGCCGAGAGCGGGGAGCTGTTTTTT
cdr3_aa: CASSPGQGAESGELFF
d_call: TRBD1
v_call: TRBV18
j_call: TRBJ2-2
clone_size: NA

cdr3_nt: TGTGCCAGCAGCCCACAGGGGTATAATTCACCCCTCCACTTT
cdr3_aa: CASSPQGYNSPLHF
d_call: TRBD1
v_call: TRBV5-6
j_call: TRBJ1-6
clone_size: once

cdr3_nt: TGCAGTGCTAGTTCGGGGATTAATCAGCCCCAGCATTTT
cdr3_aa: CSASSGINQPQHF
d_call: NA
v_call: TRBV20-1
j_call: TRBJ1-5
clone_size: NA

cdr3_nt: TGCGCCAGCAGTAGAGCGGGGGAAACCTACGAGCAGTACTTC
cdr3_aa: CASSRAGETYEQYF
d_call: TRBD2
v_call: TRBV5-1
j_call: TRBJ2-7
clone_size: NA

cdr3_nt: TGTGCCAGCAGCTTAACAGGGTTAGCCACCCAAGAGACCCAGTACTTC
cdr3_aa: CASSLTGLATQETQYF
d_call: NA
v_call: TRBV7-9
j_call: TRBJ2-5
clone_size: NA

cdr3_nt: TGTGCCAGCAGTGATTACTACAGGGGTGATAGGAGCGATGAGCAGTTCTTC
cdr3_aa: CASSDYYRGDRSDEQFF
d_call: TRBD1
v_call: TRBV27
j_call: TRBJ2-1
clone_size: few

cdr3_nt: TGTGCCAGCACCAAAAGGACTAGCGGGAACAATGAGCAGTTCTTC
cdr3_aa: CASTKRTSGNNEQFF
d_call: TRBD2
v_call: TRBV27
j_call: TRBJ2-1
clone_size: NA

cdr3_nt: TGTGCCAGTCTCCCCCCGGGACTAGGTAACAATGAGCAGTTCTTC
cdr3_aa: CASLPPGLGNNEQFF
d_call: TRBD2
v_call: TRBV27
j_call: TRBJ2-1
clone_size: NA